The following is a T cell receptor beta chain sequence with its context. The antigen remains unidentified. The table came from immunoSEQ multiplex PCR; TCRdb's copy has only in-frame clones and leaves some out. The sample contains 2 million to 2.5 million clones, approximately 93% of which appear only once. The sample is drawn from a study of shared clonotypes between healthy human individuals. Investigators divided CD4+ cells into CD45RA+ naive and CD45RA-negative memory subsets. V lost 7 bases, J lost 5 bases, and 14 bases lay in between. Germline V gene data show CDR1 as SNHLY and CDR2 as FYNNEI. CDR3 length: 14 amino acids. Study conclusions and caveats: Estimated richness was generally greater in naive than memory subsets. Sample collection involved blood only; tissue repertoires are likely different. Few donors limited the genetic and exposure-history diversity represented.

The gene calls are TRBV2 and TRBJ2-2; D possibly corresponds to TRBD2 (6 bases). The sequenced sample was naive CD4+ T cells from PBMCs. As to subset: CD45RA+ positively selected. The TCR comes from a man younger than 30 in good health. Some clones in this sample may be carry-over from other donors' samples. CDR3 loop: CASTSEGRTGELFF. The CDR3 DNA sequence: TGTGCCAGCACCTCGGAGGGTCGGACCGGGGAGCTGTTTTTT.